Listed below are T cell receptor beta chains from one sample, sequenced in a study of T cell repertoires in cytomegalovirus infection. These receptors' targets are unknown. TCRdb used MiXCR to reprocess the reads, holding one entry per CDR3 protein. The sample gives roughly 570,000 distinct CDR3 sequences, approximately 40% of which show up once; over 45% is in the top ten. This material consisted of cultured PBMCs, taken from culture after CMV antigen stimulation. These receptors were collected from a human donor in good health (CMV status not recorded). Some clones in this sample may be carry-over from other donors' samples. Both conserved end residues are part of each CDR3. The D gene is left open where the match is weak. Clone sizes are given selectively: once, few, many, or a class where the clone is expanded.

TRBJ2-1 TRBV19 - 13 - TGTGCCAGTAGGGCAGTCGGGGAACATGAGCAGTTCTTC CASRAVGEHEQFF
TRBJ1-6 TRBV11-2 - 14 - TGTGCCAGCAGCTTAGCCGGTTTTTATTCACCCCTCCACTTT CASSLAGFYSPLHF
TRBJ1-5 TRBV10-3 - 15 - TGTGCCATCAGTCCCTCTGGTGGGGGGCAACAGCCCCAGCATTTT CAISPSGGGQQPQHF
TRBJ2-7 TRBV19 TRBD1 13 once TGTGCCAGTAGAACGACAGGGGGCGACGAGCAGTACTTC CASRTTGGDEQYF
TRBJ2-1 TRBV4-2 TRBD2 16 - TGTGCCAGCAGCCAAGCGGCTAGCGGGGCCTACAATGAGCAGTTCTTC CASSQAASGAYNEQFF
TRBJ2-7 TRBV7-8 - 14 - TGTGCCAGCAGCTTTGGTGGGGATAAAGACGAGCAGTACTTC CASSFGGDKDEQYF
TRBJ1-6 TRBV7-6 - 17 - TGTGCCAGCAGCTTAGGAGGGGGTAGCTCCTATAATTCACCCCTCCACTTT CASSLGGGSSYNSPLHF
TRBJ2-3 TRBV7-9 TRBD1 13 - TGTGCCAGCAGCTATACAGGGGCCGATACGCAGTATTTT CASSYTGADTQYF
TRBJ1-5 TRBV19 - 16 - TGTGCCAGTAGTATGGCGGGGCTGAAACACAATCAGCCCCAGCATTTT CASSMAGLKHNQPQHF
TRBJ2-5 TRBV5-4 TRBD2 16 once TGTGCCAGCGGGGGGACTAGCGGGAGTGGTCGGGAGACCCAGTACTTC CASGGTSGSGRETQYF
TRBJ1-1 TRBV11-3 - 12 few TGTGCCAGCAGCCGATTAGATGGTGAAGCTTTCTTT CASSRLDGEAFF
TRBJ1-5 TRBV7-8 - 15 - TGTGCCAGCAGCCGGGGACTTTTTCAGAATCAGCCCCAGCATTTT CASSRGLFQNQPQHF
TRBJ1-3 TRBV12-3/TRBV12-4 - 15 - TGTGCCAGCAGCCCACGGTCCGGGATCGGAAACACCATATATTTT CASSPRSGIGNTIYF
TRBJ2-2 TRBV19 - 15 few TGTGCCAGTAGTAGGGTGGAAACGAACACCGGGGAGCTGTTTTTT CASSRVETNTGELFF
TRBJ2-7 TRBV7-9 TRBD2 15 few TGTGCCAGCAGCCCCTCGGCTAGCGGGAGGGGTGAGCAGTACTTC CASSPSASGRGEQYF
TRBJ2-5 TRBV15 - 13 - TGTGCCACCAGCAGATCCAGCCAAGAGACCCAGTACTTC CATSRSSQETQYF
TRBJ1-1 TRBV7-2 - 15 few TGTGCCAGCAGCTTATCTAGGCCGTACAGCACTGAAGCTTTCTTT CASSLSRPYSTEAFF
TRBJ2-5 TRBV5-1 - 15 few TGCGCCAGCAGCTTGGTAGGAGCATTGGGGGAGACCCAGTACTTC CASSLVGALGETQYF